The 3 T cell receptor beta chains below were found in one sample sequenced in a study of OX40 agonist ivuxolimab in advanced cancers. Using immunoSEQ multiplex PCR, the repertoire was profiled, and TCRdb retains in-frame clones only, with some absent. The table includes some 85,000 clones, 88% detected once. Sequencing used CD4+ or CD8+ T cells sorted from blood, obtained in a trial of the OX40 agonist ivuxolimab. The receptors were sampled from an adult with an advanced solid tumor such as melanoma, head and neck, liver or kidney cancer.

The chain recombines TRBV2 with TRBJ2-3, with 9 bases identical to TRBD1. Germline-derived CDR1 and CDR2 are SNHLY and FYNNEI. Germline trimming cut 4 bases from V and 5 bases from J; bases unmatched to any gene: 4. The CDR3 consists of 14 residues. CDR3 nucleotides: TGTGCCAGCAGTGTTGGGACAGGGATAGATACGCAGTATTTT. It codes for CASSVGTGIDTQYF.

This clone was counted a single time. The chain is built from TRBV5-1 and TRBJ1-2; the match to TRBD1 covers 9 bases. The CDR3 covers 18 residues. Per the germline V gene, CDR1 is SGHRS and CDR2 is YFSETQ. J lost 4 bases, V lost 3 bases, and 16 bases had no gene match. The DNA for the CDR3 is TGCGCCAGCAGCTCGTCCGTGGGGACAGGGAGCTCTTCCTATGGCTACACCTTC. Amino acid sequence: CASSSSVGTGSSSYGYTF.

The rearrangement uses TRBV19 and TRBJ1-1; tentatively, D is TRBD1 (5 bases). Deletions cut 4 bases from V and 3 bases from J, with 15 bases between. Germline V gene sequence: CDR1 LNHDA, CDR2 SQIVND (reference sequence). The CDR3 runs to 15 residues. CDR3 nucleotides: TGTGCCAGTAGTACATTTAGGGACCCGTACACTGAAGCTTTCTTT. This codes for CASSTFRDPYTEAFF.